The clone carrying this T cell receptor (beta chain) was recorded a few times. Enrolled through a virtual design, the participants were between roughly 18 and 90 years of age and came from fewer than 30 US areas. The source of the sample is a study of blood T cell repertoires in COVID-19. The method was immunoSEQ multiplex PCR; TCRdb's version includes in-frame clones alone and lacks a portion of them. The sample lists about 210,000 clones; around 90% were seen once. Germline V CDR1 and CDR2: LNHNV, YYDKDF (reference sequence). The length of the CDR3 is 13 residues. V lost 0 bases and J 10 bases, leaving 10 bases between the germline ends.

The sequenced sample was PBMCs or T cells enriched from blood (not recorded which). The receptor was derived from a man aged 18 to 29 with acute COVID-19. This rearrangement joins TRBV15 to TRBJ2-1; the D gene is possibly TRBD1 (5 bases). In nucleotides, the CDR3 is TGTGCCACCAGCAGAGATGGGGCGAGGGAGCAGTTCTTC. Translated: CATSRDGAREQFF.